A single sample is the source of the 12 T cell receptor beta chains below, sequenced in a study of shared clonotypes between healthy human individuals. TCRdb's copy holds only in-frame clones and misses some; the assay was immunoSEQ multiplex PCR. The sample has over a million clones; 78% are singletons. The sequencing sample was made of memory CD4+ T cells from PBMCs. Documented subset: CD45RA-negative fraction. These receptors all come from a man aged 18-30 years in good health. Some clones in this sample may be carry-over from other donors' samples.

The V call is TRBV6-1, the J call TRBJ2-4; D might be TRBD1 (5 bases). This CDR3 spans 13 amino acids. V was cut by 3 bases and J by 9 bases, with 12 bases left in between. The germline V gene has CDR1 MNHNS and CDR2 SASEGT. The CDR3 is CASSEQGDTIQYF. The CDR3 coding sequence is TGTGCCAGCAGTGAGCAGGGCGATACCATTCAGTACTTC.

This chain's CDR3 is CASSAGGSTPEQFF. CDR3 nucleotides: TGTGCCAGCAGTGCTGGCGGGAGTACGCCTGAGCAGTTCTTC. This sequence joins TRBV6-1 and TRBJ2-1; 7 bases are shared with TRBD2. Germline V gene lookup returns CDR1 MNHNS and CDR2 SASEGT. The CDR3 extends over 14 amino acids. J lost 9 bases, V lost 4 bases, and 9 bases had no gene match.

This clone occurred once. The V and J genes are TRBV7-3 and TRBJ2-1, with 12 bases lining up with TRBD2. The trim removed 5 bases at V and 6 bases at J, leaving 5 bases unmatched. The length of the CDR3 is 15 residues. The germline V gene has CDR1 SGHTA and CDR2 FQGTGA. CDR3 protein: CASSPTSGSINEQFF. CDR3 DNA sequence: TGTGCCAGCAGCCCGACTAGCGGGAGTATCAATGAGCAGTTCTTC.

V is TRBV15 and J is TRBJ2-3; a possible D gene is TRBD2 (5 bases). V was pared by 1 base and J by 6 bases, with 26 bases between. In germline, CDR1 is LNHNV, CDR2 YYDKDF (reference sequence). CDR3 length equals 19 residues. The CDR3 loop is CATSRGMWAAASTGDTQYF. Here the CDR3 DNA reads TGTGCCACCAGCAGAGGGATGTGGGCAGCGGCAAGTACGGGGGATACGCAGTATTTT.

This clone was counted at least ten times. The chain has TRBV29-1 and TRBJ2-5; D unresolved. The last part of the DNA fits TRBJ2-7 better; the J call may be wrong. This CDR3 region has 13 residues. Germline V gene lookup returns CDR1 SQVTM and CDR2 ANQGSEA. CDR3 nucleotide sequence: TGCAGCGTTCAACTACGCCCAACCTACGAGCAGTACTTC. The encoded protein is CSVQLRPTYEQYF.

The sample holds a few counts of this clone. The chain recombines TRBV5-5 with TRBJ1-3; 8 bases line up with TRBD1. The V gene end was trimmed by 0 bases and the J gene end by 4 bases; junction bases not matched to a gene: 6. The CDR3 length is 16 residues. Germline lookup yields CDR1 SGHKS and CDR2 YYEKEE (reference sequence). The CDR3 DNA reads as TGTGCCAGCAGCTTGGCGGCCAGGGGGCCGGGAAACACCATATATTTT. The encoded protein is CASSLAARGPGNTIYF.

This clone showed up just once. Compared with germline, one end of the junction differs, possibly owing to a read error. The chain uses TRBV19 and TRBJ2-7; 7 bases are shared with TRBD1. Per germline, CDR1 LNHDA and CDR2 SQIVND (reference sequence). The CDR3 runs 13 residues. DNA of the CDR3: TGTGCCAGTAGAGACAGGGCCTCCCACGAGCAGTACTTC. Protein sequence: CASRDRASHEQYF. Full variable domain (outside the CDR3, taken from reference TRBV19 and TRBJ2-7): DGGITQSPKYLFRKEGQNVTLSCEQNLNHDAMYWYRQDPGQGLRLIYYSQIVNDFQKGDIAEGYSVSREKKESFPLTVTSAQKNPTAFYLCASRDRASHEQYFGPGTRLTVT.

V gene TRBV5-5 combines with J gene TRBJ1-2; TRBD1 might be the D (5 bases). Deletions cut 0 bases from V and 2 bases from J, with 17 bases between. Germline loops: CDR1 SGHKS, CDR2 YYEKEE (reference sequence). This CDR3 is 17 amino acids long. This CDR3 reads CASSLARPRDLNYGYTF. In DNA form, the CDR3 reads TGTGCCAGCAGCTTGGCCAGGCCCAGGGATCTCAACTATGGCTACACCTTC.

This clone is a singleton in its sample. The chain has TRBV2 and TRBJ1-5; D is undetermined. The ends were cut back, 3 bases at V and 3 bases at J, with 9 bases in the middle. The CDR3 spans 14 residues. The germline gives CDR1 SNHLY, CDR2 FYNNEI. The DNA of the CDR3 is TGTGCCAGCAGTGACAGGAGCTACAATCAGCCCCAGCATTTT. Protein: CASSDRSYNQPQHF.

The gene calls are TRBV7-2 and TRBJ1-2; D remains unclear. Germline-derived CDR1 and CDR2 are SGHTA and FQGNSA. V dropped 2 bases and J dropped 4 bases, with 17 bases sitting between them. This CDR3 is built from 16 residues. The CDR3 DNA reads TGTGCCAGCAGCTTAACTGTCGGGAAAATTTCCTATGGCTACACCTTC. Translation gives CASSLTVGKISYGYTF.

For this clone: Other DNA variants within this sample encode the same CDR3. V gene TRBV4-2 combines with J gene TRBJ2-5; maybe TRBD1 (6 bases). The CDR3 length is 15 residues. CDR1 and CDR2 (germline): LGHNA, YNFKEQ. Between the trimmed V and J ends, which lost 0 bases and 5 bases, there was a span of 13 bases. The CDR3 region has the DNA TGTGCCAGCAGCCAAGATTTGGGGGCTGGGGAGACCCAGTACTTC. Translation: CASSQDLGAGETQYF.

There are a few counts of this clone. The chain is built from TRBV9 and TRBJ2-1, with 8 positions matching TRBD2. Trimming at V came to 1 base and at J to 2 bases, leaving 5 bases not matched to a gene. Germline assignment: CDR1 SGDLS and CDR2 YYNGEE. The CDR3 totals 16 residues. This CDR3 is CASSVSAGATYNEQFF. CDR3 sequence (DNA): TGTGCCAGCAGCGTATCAGCGGGAGCAACCTACAATGAGCAGTTCTTC.